These 8 T cell receptor beta chains share one sample of origin, sequenced in a study of cytomegalovirus exposure and HLA in healthy donors. Researchers ran the PCR with 60 Vbeta and 13 Jbeta primers. Assay used: immunoSEQ multiplex PCR; TCRdb lists only in-frame clones, some missing. The table lists approximately 260,000 clones, roughly 86% of them singletons, with about 2% in the top ten. The sequenced sample was PBMCs. These receptors were collected from a woman aged 40 to 50 in good health and CMV-seropositive.

The J gene is TRBJ1-1, the V gene TRBV5-5; D is undetermined. V dropped 0 bases and J dropped 1 base, with 10 bases sitting between them. This CDR3 contains 15 residues. Per the germline V gene, CDR1 is SGHKS and CDR2 is YYEKEE (reference sequence). Here the CDR3 DNA reads TGTGCCAGCAGCTTGGAAGCGGAACCGAACACTGAAGCTTTCTTT. Residues: CASSLEAEPNTEAFF.

CDR3 DNA: TGCAGCGTTGCCCAAGACAGCCCGAATCAGCCCCAGCATTTT. Amino acid sequence: CSVAQDSPNQPQHF. The rearrangement joins TRBV29-1 to TRBJ1-5, with TRBD1 as a possible D gene (5 bases). Germline assignment: CDR1 SQVTM and CDR2 ANQGSEA. The CDR3 runs to 14 residues. Trimming took off 4 bases at V and 4 bases at J, with 14 bases between the two ends.

This chain joins TRBV19 and TRBJ1-5; D not certain. CDR1 and CDR2 (germline): LNHDA, SQIVND (reference sequence). This CDR3 has 14 amino acids. V lost 3 bases to trimming and J lost 7 bases, with 13 bases between them. The CDR3 nucleotides are TGTGCCAGTAGTATGATCGAGGACTCGCAGCCCCAGCATTTT. As protein: CASSMIEDSQPQHF. The whole variable domain, remainder taken from reference TRBV19 and TRBJ1-5, is DGGITQSPKYLFRKEGQNVTLSCEQNLNHDAMYWYRQDPGQGLRLIYYSQIVNDFQKGDIAEGYSVSREKKESFPLTVTSAQKNPTAFYLCASSMIEDSQPQHFGDGTRLSIL.

The chain is built from TRBV5-6 and TRBJ2-1, with 12 bases identical to TRBD2. Trimming at V came to 2 bases and at J to 0 bases, leaving 3 bases not matched to a gene. Germline loops: CDR1 SGHDT, CDR2 YYEEEE. This CDR3 region has 17 residues. The CDR3 DNA sequence: TGTGCCAGCAGCTTCCTAGCGGGAGGGAGCTCCTACAATGAGCAGTTCTTC. Protein: CASSFLAGGSSYNEQFF. The entire variable domain, with the rest obtained from reference TRBV5-6 and TRBJ2-1, is as follows: DAGVTQSPTHLIKTRGQQVTLRCSPKSGHDTVSWYQQALGQGPQFIFQYYEEEERQRGNFPDRFSGHQFPNYSSELNVNALLLGDSALYLCASSFLAGGSSYNEQFFGPGTRLTVL.

This chain links TRBV4-3 with TRBJ2-1, with 9 nucleotides matching TRBD1. The CDR3 is 16 amino acids. Germline CDR1 reads LGHNA; CDR2 reads YSLEER. V shed 4 bases, J shed 6 bases, and the junction held 10 bases outside the gene matches. The CDR3 DNA follows: TGCGCCAGCAGCCCAGGGACAGGGAGAGGGGGCAATGAGCAGTTCTTC. Its protein product is CASSPGTGRGGNEQFF.

The genes are TRBV4-3 and TRBJ1-4; no firm D call. Germline CDR1 and CDR2: LGHNA and YSLEER. The CDR3 runs to 13 residues. Trimming cost V 0 bases and J 7 bases, with 6 bases left between them. The CDR3 loop reads CASSQESSEKLFF. CDR3 DNA sequence: TGCGCCAGCAGCCAAGAGTCGAGTGAAAAACTGTTTTTT.

Points on this clone: Lacking the conserved final phenylalanine or tryptophan, this CDR3 likely reflects a read error. V is TRBV18 and J is TRBJ2-7; 10 bases agree with TRBD2. The trim removed 5 bases at V and 3 bases at J, leaving 7 bases unmatched. The CDR3 contains 15 residues. The germline V gene encodes CDR1 KGHSH and CDR2 LQKENI. CDR3 nucleotide sequence: TGTGCCAGCTCATCAGGAGCGGGAGGGCTCTACGAGCAGTACCTC. The encoded protein is CASSSGAGGLYEQYL.

The gene calls are TRBV4-2 and TRBJ1-2; 8 bases line up with TRBD1. The CDR3 contains 15 residues. Germline trimming cut 0 bases from V and 4 bases from J; bases unmatched to any gene: 4. Germline V CDR1 and CDR2: LGHNA, YNFKEQ. The CDR3, as DNA: TGTGCCAGCAGCCAAGATGGACAGGGTGGCTATGGCTACACCTTC. It is translated as CASSQDGQGGYGYTF.